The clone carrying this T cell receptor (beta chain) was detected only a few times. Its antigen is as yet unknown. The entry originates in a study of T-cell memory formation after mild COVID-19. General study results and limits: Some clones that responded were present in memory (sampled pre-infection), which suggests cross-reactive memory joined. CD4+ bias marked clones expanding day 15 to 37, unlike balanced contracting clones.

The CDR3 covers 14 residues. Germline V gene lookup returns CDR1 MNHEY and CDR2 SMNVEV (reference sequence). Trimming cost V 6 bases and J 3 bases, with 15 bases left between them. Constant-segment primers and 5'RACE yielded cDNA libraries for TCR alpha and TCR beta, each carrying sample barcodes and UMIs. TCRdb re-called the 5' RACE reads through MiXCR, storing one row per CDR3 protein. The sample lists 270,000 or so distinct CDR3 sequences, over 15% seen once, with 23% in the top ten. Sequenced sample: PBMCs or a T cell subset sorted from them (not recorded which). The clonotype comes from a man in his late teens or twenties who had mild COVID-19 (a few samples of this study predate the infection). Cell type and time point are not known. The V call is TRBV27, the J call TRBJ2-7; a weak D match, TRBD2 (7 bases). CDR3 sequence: CASRGGGGLYEQYF. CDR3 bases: TGTGCCAGCAGGGGCGGGGGCGGCCTCTACGAGCAGTACTTC.